The 20 T cell receptor beta chains listed next were all sequenced from one sample in a study of blood T cells in healthy people across ages. Through a sample-barcoded 5' primer and a J-beta primer mix, a second PCR was run for roughly 6 to 11 cycles. TCRdb redid the calling of the 5' RACE reads with MiXCR, one entry per CDR3 protein. The sample shows around 1,000,000 distinct CDR3 sequences, around two fifths of them seen only once. The material sequenced was blood. The receptors were gathered from a man aged 18-30 years in good health.

The rearrangement links TRBV20-1 to TRBJ1-4; D call uncertain. Trimming left V 3 bases short and J 6 bases short, with 14 bases between. Germline loops: CDR1 DFQATT, CDR2 SNEGSKA (reference sequence). The CDR3 spans 14 residues. The CDR3 protein is CSARELRDDEKLFF. The CDR3 bases are TGCAGTGCTAGGGAGCTTAGGGATGATGAAAAACTGTTTTTT.

The chain links TRBV20-1 to TRBJ1-1; D is unresolved. The length of the CDR3 is 17 residues. V shed 1 base and J shed 0 bases, with 18 bases lying between them. In germline, CDR1 is DFQATT, CDR2 SNEGSKA (reference sequence). CDR3 bases: TGCAGTGCTAGAGGACTCGCTAGTTTAACCATGAACACTGAAGCTTTCTTT. It encodes CSARGLASLTMNTEAFF.

The V and J genes are TRBV7-9 and TRBJ1-4; tentative D call: TRBD1 (6 bases). V was cut by 5 bases and J by 3 bases, with 16 bases left in between. The CDR3 covers 16 residues. CDR1 SEHNR and CDR2 FQNEAQ come from the germline V gene (reference sequence). CDR3 DNA: TGTGCCAGCAGCGCCGGCCTACAGGGAGCTAATGAAAAACTGTTTTTT. As protein: CASSAGLQGANEKLFF.

CDR3 bases: TGTGCCAGCAGTGGGCGAACGAGTGAGCAGTTCTTC. This encodes CASSGRTSEQFF. The rearrangement links TRBV2 to TRBJ2-1; no reliable D call. The CDR3 consists of 12 residues. The germline CDR1 and CDR2 sequences are SNHLY and FYNNEI. Trimming took 4 bases from V and 9 from J, leaving 10 bases between them.

The chain combines TRBV7-2 with TRBJ1-1, with D possibly being TRBD1 (6 bases). Trimming pared 8 bases from V and 1 base from J, leaving 20 bases between. The CDR3 sequence is 16 residues long. The germline V gene has CDR1 SGHTA and CDR2 FQGNSA. The CDR3 region has the DNA TGTGCCAGCGCTAAGGAGTTGGACAGTTCGAACACTGAAGCTTTCTTT. It specifies CASAKELDSSNTEAFF.

This clonotype came up a few times. The chain uses TRBV7-2 and TRBJ2-7; D not certain. Trimming shortened V by 1 base and J by 1 base, and 20 bases separated the two germline ends. The germline CDR1 and CDR2 sequences are SGHTA and FQGNSA. The CDR3 extends over 18 amino acids. CDR3 residues: CASSLEGRNSMGSYEQYF. The CDR3 region has the DNA TGTGCCAGCAGCTTAGAGGGCAGGAACTCTATGGGATCCTACGAGCAGTACTTC. Full variable domain (missing parts from reference TRBV7-2 and TRBJ2-7): GAGVSQSPSNKVTEKGKDVELRCDPISGHTALYWYRQSLGQGLEFLIYFQGNSAPDKSGLPSDRFSAERTGGSVSTLTIQRTQQEDSAVYLCASSLEGRNSMGSYEQYFGPGTRLTVT.

This clonotype turned up a few times. The CDR3 loop reads CSAGGGGSYNSPLHF. In DNA form, the CDR3 reads TGCAGTGCGGGAGGGGGCGGGTCCTATAATTCACCCCTCCACTTT. This chain connects TRBV20-1 to TRBJ1-6; 7 nucleotides match TRBD1. The ends lost 6 bases at V and 1 base at J; junction bases unmatched: 6. This CDR3 has 15 amino acids. CDR1 DFQATT and CDR2 SNEGSKA come from the germline V gene (reference sequence).

This clonotype showed up just a few times. The CDR3 is CASSLSRGTGELFF. The CDR3 coding sequence is TGTGCCAGCAGTTTGTCCAGGGGTACCGGGGAGCTGTTTTTT. The chain recombines TRBV6-2 or TRBV6-3 with TRBJ2-2, with TRBD1 as a possible D gene (6 bases). V lost 4 bases, J lost 5 bases, and 11 bases lay in between. The CDR3 runs to 14 residues. Germline CDR1 is MNHEY and CDR2 is SVGEGT.

This clonotype has just a few counts. The rearrangement links TRBV30 to TRBJ2-7, with 8 positions matching TRBD1. The CDR3 runs to 12 residues. The junction had 1 base not matched to a gene; V was cut back by 2 bases and J by 4 bases. Germline values: CDR1 GTSNPN, CDR2 SVGIG (reference sequence). The CDR3 reads CAWSRTGYEQYF. CDR3 sequence (DNA): TGTGCCTGGAGTCGGACAGGGTACGAGCAGTACTTC.

The table lists this clonotype with a few counts. DNA for the CDR3: TGTGCCAGCAGTGGATTGGGGAGCAAACAAGAGACCCAGTACTTC. This translates into CASSGLGSKQETQYF. The chain couples TRBV6-1 to TRBJ2-7; a weak D match, TRBD2 (5 bases). With the DNA end fitting TRBJ2-5 better, the J assignment may be wrong. CDR3 size: 15 residues. Germline CDR1 reads MNHNS; CDR2 reads SASEGT.

The rearrangement uses TRBV4-3 and TRBJ2-1; 7 nucleotides align to TRBD1. Trimming took 2 bases from V and 3 from J; bases not matched to a gene: 4. In germline, CDR1 is LGHNA, CDR2 YSLEER. The CDR3 runs 15 residues. For the CDR3, the DNA is TGCGCCAGCAGCCAAAACAGGGGTCTCTACAATGAGCAGTTCTTC. It yields the protein CASSQNRGLYNEQFF.

This clonotype was found a few times. V is TRBV4-1 and J is TRBJ2-1, with D perhaps matching TRBD2 (5 bases). Trimming took off 0 bases at V and 1 base at J, with 7 bases between the two ends. This CDR3 comprises 15 residues. Germline V CDR1 and CDR2: MGHRA, YSYEKL. The CDR3 DNA follows: TGCGCCAGCAGCCAAGATGAGCGGTCCTACAATGAGCAGTTCTTC. This translates into CASSQDERSYNEQFF.

This clonotype appeared many times. The rearrangement uses TRBV5-6 and TRBJ2-3; no clear D. Germline CDR1 reads SGHDT; CDR2 reads YYEEEE. V was trimmed by 0 bases and J by 6 bases, leaving 11 bases between them. CDR3 length: 14 amino acids. The CDR3 sequence: CASSLDLRQDTQYF. As DNA, the CDR3 is TGTGCCAGCAGCTTGGATCTCCGGCAGGATACGCAGTATTTT.

The chain links TRBV12-3 or TRBV12-4 to TRBJ1-1; D may be TRBD1 (5 bases). The CDR3 length is 13 residues. V lost 6 bases to trimming and J lost 5 bases, with 13 bases between them. The CDR3 spells CASRSAGWTEAFF. CDR3 nucleotides: TGTGCCAGCAGATCGGCAGGGTGGACTGAAGCTTTCTTT.

This sequence joins TRBV15 and TRBJ2-7; D is perhaps TRBD1 (5 bases). This CDR3 is 14 amino acids long. Per germline, CDR1 LNHNV and CDR2 YYDKDF (reference sequence). The V and J ends lost 1 base and 2 bases respectively, with 9 bases between them. CDR3 DNA sequence: TGTGCCACCAGCAGAGTTGACAGACCCTACGAGCAGTACTTC. This sequence encodes CATSRVDRPYEQYF.

The V and J genes are TRBV21-1 and TRBJ2-7; TRBD1, the table's D call, lacks a check against the DNA. TRBV21-1 is labeled a pseudogene. The CDR3 contains 15 residues. As DNA, the CDR3 is TGTGCCAGCAGCACCCAACCCCGGTCCGCCTACGAGCAGTACTTC. This codes for CASSTQPRSAYEQYF.

The genes are TRBV5-1 and TRBJ2-1, with a possible D match to TRBD1 (5 bases). Germline CDR1 is SGHRS and CDR2 is YFSETQ. V was pared by 3 bases and J by 9 bases, with 10 bases between. CDR3 length: 12 amino acids. CDR3 protein: CASSSTGAEQFF. The DNA of the CDR3 is TGCGCCAGCAGCTCCACTGGGGCTGAGCAGTTCTTC.

The V gene is TRBV13, the J gene TRBJ2-3; D not resolved. The CDR3 contains 16 residues. V lost 5 bases and J lost 0, with 15 bases in between. CDR1 and CDR2 (germline): PRHDT, FYEKMQ (reference sequence). CDR3: CASSLSLVGSTDTQYF. The CDR3 nucleotides are TGTGCCAGCAGCCTCTCGTTAGTGGGCAGCACAGATACGCAGTATTTT.

The chain recombines TRBV28 with TRBJ2-1; D is perhaps TRBD2 (6 bases). V was pared by 3 bases and J by 13 bases, with 10 bases between. The germline V gene has CDR1 MDHEN and CDR2 SYDVKM. The CDR3 covers 11 residues. The CDR3 DNA reads as TGTGCCAGCAGTTTCTGGGACTCCCAGTTCTTC. Translating gives CASSFWDSQFF.

The chain joins TRBV21-1 to TRBJ1-2; TRBD1, the table's D call, lacks a check against the DNA. TRBV21-1 counts as a pseudogene. The CDR3 runs 12 residues. The CDR3 DNA reads TGTGCCAGCGGGGGGAGTCACGCTGGCTACACCTTC. Protein sequence: CASGGSHAGYTF.